This TCR beta chain derives from a study of somatic mutations in cytotoxic T cells in rheumatoid arthritis (dated by TCRdb to about 2017). Background for the entire study: Before any treatment started and right after they were diagnosed, patients gave peripheral blood samples (more than 27 ml EDTA). Patients and controls did not essentially differ in median age, which was nearly identical between the groups. For 60 to 80 rheumatoid arthritis patients and 15 to 25 healthy controls, TCRB deep sequencing was carried out. To characterize clonality, the study used TCRB deep sequencing while asking whether somatic mutations are carried by expanded CD8+ T-cell clones in newly diagnosed, untreated rheumatoid arthritis. A FACSAria II or Sony SH800 was used to flow-sort some V beta antibody-stained T-cell populations at nearly 100% purity, and TCRB sequencing was also done on sorted V beta1+ cells. Overall study results and their limits: In patients, CD8+ clonality rose with age (Spearman r ~ 0.45), which was not the case in healthy controls. The finding that TRBV07 was slightly underrepresented in patients was left unadjusted for multiple comparisons. Viral specificity could not be ruled out by absence from virus-specific databases, and the antigen targets of the expanded CD8+ clones remained unknown. The largest CD8+ clone made up more than 20% of CD8+ cells in about an eighth of the roughly 60 patients, and blood and synovial fluid shared several identical CD8+ TCRB sequences. Rheumatoid arthritis patients and age-matched healthy controls did not significantly differ in CD8+ T-cell clonality.

Genomic DNA underwent TCRB CDR3 sequencing using the immunoSEQ assay. For the original study's pipeline: When patient CD8+ clones exceeding 1% were checked against published virus-specific TCRB sequences, only a few matched. The analyses included only productive TCRB rearrangements. Clonality was expressed as a Shannon entropy-based productive clonality index, with each clone defined by a unique TCRB CDR3 sequence. The template counts of each clone relative to the total templates per sample were used to calculate repertoire overlap between two samples. Flow cytometry-measured V-gene usage correlated with V-gene usage from TCRB sequencing, with a Spearman r of approximately 0.55. The immuneACCESS repertoire file appears here via TCRdb, limited to in-frame rearrangements. These files lack a portion of the clones; in checked studies, under half of the deficit traces to unresolved V genes, and the cause of the others is not known. V and J calls and clone size are copied from that table; D and trimming were computed from the DNA. In all, the sample holds tens of thousands of clones, and over 80% of those were seen once. The top ten clones comprise about an eighth of the sample.

Positive magnetic bead selection on an AutoMACS was used to isolate CD4+ and CD8+ cells, with flow cytometry used to check purity. Clonal expansions were first screened by flow cytometry with a TCR V beta antibody panel, then characterized by TCRB deep sequencing of sorted CD8+ fractions. Peripheral blood mononuclear cells were obtained using density gradient separation with Ficoll-Paque PLUS. DNA from CD4-enriched, CD8-enriched or PBMC samples was extracted using Nucleospin Tissue or Tissue XS kits and then quantified on a Qubit 2.0 fluorometer. Counted from cysteine to phenylalanine, this CDR3 has 17 amino acids. Only CDR3 DNA is held: 51 bases, read in frame from base 1. From V the trimming removes 0 bases and from J it removes 4 bases, while the gene matches leave 2 bases of the junction unaccounted for. The germline V gene provides CDR1 LGHNA and CDR2 YNFKEQ. A few counts support this clone. Its binding antigen is unknown. The record has no base qualities; no much larger clone is one base away.

This chain is built from TRBV4-2 and TRBJ2-1; a stretch of 14 junction bases matches TRBD2. The sequenced sample was CD8+ T cells sorted from blood. This TCR came from an adult with rheumatoid arthritis. The nucleotide sequence is given as TGTGCCAGCAGCCAAGAGACTAGCGGGGGGGGTTACAATGAGCAGTTCTTC. Its product reads: CASSQETSGGGYNEQFF.